Below, one T cell receptor beta chain is given with its context. Its target is unknown. The data stem from a study of beta chain features in type 1 diabetes. Expressed TCRB transcripts were sequenced after all isolated RNA was converted to cDNA. Some clones are missing from TCRdb's copy, which holds only in-frame ones; the method was immunoSEQ multiplex PCR. The table shows roughly 700,000 clones, with around an eighth occurring only once. Points from the study as a whole: When Type 1 diabetes patients were examined, their TCRB CDR3s proved moderately but significantly shorter in all four CD4+ subsets.

The CDR3 runs 15 residues. CDR1 is SGDLS, CDR2 YYNGEE, per germline. Trimming removed 0 bases from V and 4 bases from J, with 13 bases in between. The TCR was taken from a man aged 18 to 30 with type 1 diabetes. Input material: naive CD4+ T cells from blood. J is TRBJ2-5 and V is TRBV9; D perhaps matches TRBD1 (6 bases). The CDR3 here is CASSVESGAGETQYF. Written as DNA, the CDR3 is TGTGCCAGCAGCGTAGAATCAGGGGCGGGAGAGACCCAGTACTTC. The full variable domain, its missing parts supplied by reference TRBV9 and TRBJ2-5, is DSGVTQTPKHLITATGQRVTLRCSPRSGDLSVYWYQQSLDQGLQFLIQYYNGEERAKGNILERFSAQQFPDLHSELNLSSLELGDSALYFCASSVESGAGETQYFGPGTRLLVL.